This T cell receptor (beta chain) emerged from a study of early T cells in non-severe SARS-CoV-2 infection (dated by TCRdb to the early 2020s). Concerning the study at large: Because TCR sequencing was done on bulk RNA from unsorted whole blood, the alpha and beta chains could not be paired. The research as a whole found: VDJdb matching was skewed toward anti-spike CD8 responses and likely underestimated virus-specific expansions by missing private and CD4 specificities.

This was a case-control study nested in a cohort of healthcare workers in London, UK, who had nasopharyngeal swab PCR tests and blood samples taken every week. Healthcare workers were recruited between 23 and 31 March 2020, during the week of the UK lockdown, and were followed weekly for up to roughly 15 weeks. The CDR3 sequence holds 13 residues, the cysteine and phenylalanine included. The kept DNA is CDR3 alone, 39 bases in frame from the first base. V was cut back by 6 bases and J by 4 bases, leaving a gap of 12 bases between them. For CDR1 and CDR2, the germline V gene lists MGHDK and SYGVNS. This clonotype was observed a handful of times. The antigen it recognizes is unknown. Per-nucleotide qualities are absent, and no much larger clonotype sits a single base away. The library was built by means of 5' RACE. The run used a NextSeq 500. The TCR library protocol attached unique molecular identifiers to individual cDNA molecules to correct for sequencing error and PCR bias. Both TCR alpha and beta chains were sequenced, and tight co-correlation was observed between alpha and beta sequence abundances in each sample. The study's processing was this. Decombinator V4 was used to annotate TCR sequences for V gene, J gene and CDR3. TCRs were defined as expanded if a significant change between any two time points was detected under a Poisson model with p below 0.0001. Abundances of TCRs were expressed as counts per million after normalisation to the total number of TCRs sequenced in each sample. TRAV1-2 paired with TRAJ12, TRAJ20 or TRAJ33 defined MAIT TCRs, while TRAV10 paired with TRAJ18 defined iNKT TCRs. VDJdb, accessed 1 November 2021, was searched for CMV, EBV and SARS-CoV-2 annotated TCRs, excluding TCRs annotated for multiple antigens. TCRdb ran its own pipeline on the public reads, namely fastp trimming at Q25 and MiXCR clone calling, and kept in-frame beta chains. Every CDR3 protein is listed once, alongside the most common genes and DNA of its rows. TCRdb's processing, not the authors', yielded these V and J calls. Here the sample has around 62,000 distinct CDR3 sequences; 4.9% occur a single time. The top ten hold 4.9% of the sample.

The sequence was obtained from an adult who was a healthcare worker with PCR-confirmed SARS-CoV-2 infection or an uninfected control (not recorded which). The sample taken for sequencing was whole blood. The rearrangement joined TRBV25-1 to TRBJ1-1; the D gene identity is not certain. DNA sequence: TGTGCCAGCAGCCTCGACGGCAGCACTGAAGCTTTCTTT. This yields the protein CASSLDGSTEAFF.